The 3 T cell receptor beta chains given below trace back to one sample, sequenced in a study of cytomegalovirus exposure and HLA in healthy donors. PCR employed 60 Vbeta and 13 Jbeta primers. This table comes from immunoSEQ multiplex PCR, and its TCRdb copy is limited to in-frame clones, with some not included. The sample records under 150,000 clones, nearly 80% being singletons. Material: PBMCs. The receptors derive from a male donor in good health and CMV-seronegative.

V and J are TRBV4-1 and TRBJ2-5; 7 bases agree with TRBD1. The CDR3 is made up of 15 amino acids. Germline CDR1 and CDR2: MGHRA and YSYEKL. V lost 0 bases, J lost 5 bases, and 6 bases stayed unmatched. DNA for the CDR3: TGCGCCAGCAGCCAAGATGAAGGGGGCGGTGAGACCCAGTACTTC. It specifies CASSQDEGGGETQYF.

The chain has TRBV19 and TRBJ1-2; 11 bases are a match to TRBD1. The trim removed 7 bases at V and 5 bases at J, leaving 9 bases unmatched. The CDR3 loop spans 15 amino acids. Germline CDR1 LNHDA, CDR2 SQIVND (reference sequence). The CDR3 reads CASTVTGTGGYGYTF. The DNA of the CDR3 is TGTGCCAGTACTGTAACCGGGACAGGGGGTTATGGCTACACCTTC.

The count of this clone is one. The chain has TRBV15 and TRBJ1-2, with D hard to call. From germline, CDR1 is LNHNV and CDR2 YYDKDF (reference sequence). Deletions cut 1 base from V and 0 bases from J, with 9 bases between. This CDR3 region has 15 residues. In DNA, the CDR3 is TGTGCCACCAGCAGAGTTGACTCTCCTAACTATGGCTACACCTTC. Its protein is CATSRVDSPNYGYTF. Full variable domain (remainder filled in from reference TRBV15 and TRBJ1-2): DAMVIQNPRYQVTQFGKPVTLSCSQTLNHNVMYWYQQKSSQAPKLLFHYYDKDFNNEADTPDNFQSRRPNTSFCFLDIRSPGLGDTAMYLCATSRVDSPNYGYTFGSGTRLTVV.